This TCR beta chain emerged from a study of T-cell memory formation after mild COVID-19. In germline, CDR1 is SEHNR, CDR2 FQNEAQ (reference sequence). The CDR3 consists of 16 residues. The junction had 12 bases not matched to a gene; V was cut back by 5 bases and J by 10 bases. MiXCR was run by TCRdb on the 5' RACE reads, yielding one entry per CDR3 protein. This table holds tens of thousands of distinct CDR3 sequences, roughly 16% found once. The chain recombines TRBV7-9 with TRBJ2-1; 12 bases are shared with TRBD2. Sequencing was done on a sample of PBMCs or a T cell subset sorted from them (not recorded which). The source is a man between 18 and 29 years old who had mild COVID-19 (a few samples of this study predate the infection). Cell type and time point are not known. CDR3 protein: CASSPRTSGVLREQFF. CDR3 DNA: TGTGCCAGCAGCCCTAGGACTAGCGGGGTCTTACGAGAGCAGTTCTTC.